This is a list of T cell receptor beta chains from one sample in a study of cytomegalovirus exposure and HLA in healthy donors. Some clones are missing from TCRdb's copy, which holds only in-frame ones; the method was immunoSEQ multiplex PCR. The sample records some 80,000 clones, over 70% being singletons. Material: PBMCs. The source of these receptors is a man younger than 30 in good health and CMV-seropositive. Both conserved end residues are part of each CDR3. The D gene is left open where the match is weak. For some rows the clone size is stated as once, few or many, or as a class when expanded; others skip it.

J gene: TRBJ2-7; D gene: .; V gene: TRBV2; clone size: .; CDR3 protein: CASRIQGGEMHEQYF; CDR3 DNA: TGTGCCAGCAGGATCCAGGGGGGCGAGATGCACGAGCAGTACTTC
J gene: TRBJ2-1; D gene: .; V gene: TRBV19; clone size: .; CDR3 protein: CASSIGGTYNEQFF; CDR3 DNA: TGTGCCAGTAGTATCGGCGGGACCTACAATGAGCAGTTCTTC
J gene: TRBJ1-1; D gene: .; V gene: TRBV4-1; clone size: .; CDR3 protein: CASSQVPRSEAFF; CDR3 DNA: TGCGCCAGCAGCCAAGTTCCCCGTTCTGAAGCTTTCTTT
J gene: TRBJ1-4; D gene: .; V gene: TRBV4-1; clone size: .; CDR3 protein: CASSHFGATNEKLFF; CDR3 DNA: TGCGCCAGCAGCCATTTCGGTGCAACTAATGAAAAACTGTTTTTT
J gene: TRBJ2-5; D gene: .; V gene: TRBV2; clone size: .; CDR3 protein: CASSAMTDQETQYF; CDR3 DNA: TGTGCCAGCAGTGCTATGACAGACCAAGAGACCCAGTACTTC
J gene: TRBJ1-1; D gene: TRBD1; V gene: TRBV18; clone size: .; CDR3 protein: CASSPKGARTEAFF; CDR3 DNA: TGTGCCAGCTCACCAAAGGGGGCGCGCACTGAAGCTTTCTTT
J gene: TRBJ1-5; D gene: .; V gene: TRBV28; clone size: .; CDR3 protein: CASSHRNDQPQHF; CDR3 DNA: TGTGCCAGCAGTCACAGGAATGATCAGCCCCAGCATTTT
J gene: TRBJ1-2; D gene: TRBD1; V gene: TRBV6-5; clone size: once; CDR3 protein: CASSYSQGADGYTF; CDR3 DNA: TGTGCCAGCAGTTACTCGCAGGGGGCGGATGGCTACACCTTC
J gene: TRBJ1-1; D gene: .; V gene: TRBV6-5; clone size: .; CDR3 protein: CASSYTRNTEAFF; CDR3 DNA: TGTGCCAGCAGTTACACGAGGAACACTGAAGCTTTCTTT
J gene: TRBJ1-5; D gene: .; V gene: TRBV27; clone size: .; CDR3 protein: CASSYNSNQPQHF; CDR3 DNA: TGTGCCAGCAGTTATAATAGCAATCAGCCCCAGCATTTT
J gene: TRBJ1-2; D gene: TRBD1; V gene: TRBV7-6; clone size: .; CDR3 protein: CASSLEAGTGLYGYTF; CDR3 DNA: TGTGCCAGCAGCTTAGAGGCCGGGACAGGCCTCTATGGCTACACCTTC
J gene: TRBJ1-1; D gene: .; V gene: TRBV7-7; clone size: .; CDR3 protein: CASSHQIGTEAFF; CDR3 DNA: TGTGCTAGCAGCCATCAGATTGGCACTGAAGCTTTCTTT
J gene: TRBJ2-1; D gene: TRBD2; V gene: TRBV11-2; clone size: .; CDR3 protein: CASSLVFAGANNEQFF; CDR3 DNA: TGTGCCAGCAGCTTAGTATTTGCGGGAGCTAATAATGAGCAGTTCTTC
J gene: TRBJ2-5; D gene: TRBD2; V gene: TRBV25-1; clone size: .; CDR3 protein: CASSPEAGLAGGGETQYF; CDR3 DNA: TGTGCCAGCAGTCCGGAGGCGGGACTAGCGGGAGGAGGAGAGACCCAGTACTTC
J gene: TRBJ2-7; D gene: .; V gene: TRBV2; clone size: once; CDR3 protein: CASSLENYEQYF; CDR3 DNA: TGTGCCAGCAGCCTCGAGAACTACGAGCAGTACTTC
J gene: TRBJ1-1; D gene: .; V gene: TRBV10-3; clone size: .; CDR3 protein: CAISESRGGAEAFF; CDR3 DNA: TGTGCCATCAGTGAGTCGAGGGGGGGGGCTGAAGCTTTCTTT
J gene: TRBJ2-7; D gene: TRBD2; V gene: TRBV6-1; clone size: .; CDR3 protein: CASSFLAGPSYEQYF; CDR3 DNA: TGTGCCAGCAGTTTTCTAGCGGGGCCCTCCTACGAGCAGTACTTC
J gene: TRBJ2-7; D gene: .; V gene: TRBV29-1; clone size: .; CDR3 protein: CSVLYFPSDEQYF; CDR3 DNA: TGCAGCGTTTTATACTTTCCAAGCGACGAGCAGTACTTC
J gene: TRBJ1-1; D gene: .; V gene: TRBV6-4; clone size: .; CDR3 protein: CASSPRRAHTEAFF; CDR3 DNA: TGTGCCAGCAGCCCCCGCAGGGCCCACACTGAAGCTTTCTTT
J gene: TRBJ2-7; D gene: .; V gene: TRBV13; clone size: once; CDR3 protein: CASSQVGRYEQYF; CDR3 DNA: TGTGCCAGCAGCCAGGTGGGGCGCTACGAGCAGTACTTC
J gene: TRBJ1-1; D gene: .; V gene: TRBV6-5; clone size: few; CDR3 protein: CASSSGYTEAFF; CDR3 DNA: TGTGCCAGTTCGTCGGGGTACACTGAAGCTTTCTTT
J gene: TRBJ1-2; D gene: .; V gene: TRBV27; clone size: .; CDR3 protein: CASSLPPADYTF; CDR3 DNA: TGTGCCAGCAGTTTACCCCCTGCAGACTACACCTTC
J gene: TRBJ2-1; D gene: .; V gene: TRBV9; clone size: .; CDR3 protein: CASSTQGQNNEQFF; CDR3 DNA: TGTGCCAGCAGCACACAGGGCCAGAACAATGAGCAGTTCTTC
J gene: TRBJ2-3; D gene: .; V gene: TRBV4-2; clone size: few; CDR3 protein: CASSQERGTDTQYF; CDR3 DNA: TGTGCCAGCAGCCAAGAAAGGGGGACCGATACGCAGTATTTT
J gene: TRBJ2-7; D gene: .; V gene: TRBV11-1; clone size: few; CDR3 protein: CASSRTLDSDRSYEQYF; CDR3 DNA: TGTGCCAGCAGCCGAACTCTGGACTCCGACCGTTCCTACGAGCAGTACTTC
J gene: TRBJ2-5; D gene: TRBD1; V gene: TRBV5-1; clone size: .; CDR3 protein: CASSLWDRGETQYF; CDR3 DNA: TGCGCCAGCAGCTTGTGGGACAGGGGGGAGACCCAGTACTTC
J gene: TRBJ2-6; D gene: TRBD1; V gene: TRBV9; clone size: .; CDR3 protein: CASSGLPGQGLGANVLTF; CDR3 DNA: TGTGCCAGCAGCGGATTACCGGGACAGGGGCTCGGGGCCAACGTCCTGACTTTC
J gene: TRBJ2-7; D gene: .; V gene: TRBV4-2; clone size: .; CDR3 protein: CASSQAVTISKQYF; CDR3 DNA: TGTGCCAGCAGCCAAGCCGTTACTATCTCCAAGCAGTACTTC
J gene: TRBJ2-7; D gene: .; V gene: TRBV6-1; clone size: few; CDR3 protein: CASSEVGVGEQYF; CDR3 DNA: TGTGCCAGCAGTGAAGTGGGAGTTGGCGAGCAGTACTTC
J gene: TRBJ2-7; D gene: TRBD2; V gene: TRBV6-6; clone size: .; CDR3 protein: CASREASGSFSYEQYF; CDR3 DNA: TGTGCCAGCAGGGAGGCTAGCGGGAGCTTTTCCTACGAGCAGTACTTC
J gene: TRBJ1-2; D gene: .; V gene: TRBV7-8; clone size: .; CDR3 protein: CASSFGGALNYGYTF; CDR3 DNA: TGTGCCAGCAGCTTTGGGGGGGCCCTAAACTATGGCTACACCTTC
J gene: TRBJ2-7; D gene: TRBD2; V gene: TRBV29-1; clone size: .; CDR3 protein: CSSVRGGVQYF; CDR3 DNA: TGCAGCTCTGTTCGGGGGGGTGTGCAGTACTTC
J gene: TRBJ2-2; D gene: .; V gene: TRBV10-1; clone size: .; CDR3 protein: CASAGRLNTGELFF; CDR3 DNA: TGCGCCAGTGCGGGACGGCTGAACACCGGGGAGCTGTTTTTT
J gene: TRBJ2-7; D gene: .; V gene: TRBV4-1; clone size: .; CDR3 protein: CASSPVIQVQDEQYF; CDR3 DNA: TGCGCCAGCAGCCCTGTAATACAGGTGCAGGACGAGCAGTACTTC